A single sample gave rise to the 8 T cell receptor beta chains below, sequenced in a study of vaccination and CD4 T cells after COVID-19. Cultured CD4+ T-cell DNA underwent Oncomine TCR Beta short-read sequencing. Via MiXCR, TCRdb re-called the PCR reads, giving one row per CDR3 protein. The sample lists more than 10,000 distinct CDR3 sequences, under 60% seen once, with more than 10% in the top ten. Antigens of these TCRs are unknown. Stated treatment: 10-day PBMC culture with coronavirus spike peptide pools or control peptides (ViraFEST assay). Sequencing input: CD4+ T cells from blood, cultured in vitro. These receptors were taken from a human donor who had recovered from COVID-19.

This clonotype appeared a single time. The chain has TRBV28 and TRBJ2-4, with TRBD2 matching over 8 bases. The trim removed 7 bases at V and 0 bases at J, leaving 11 bases unmatched. Germline V gene data show CDR1 as MDHEN and CDR2 as SYDVKM. The CDR3 is made up of 17 amino acids. CDR3 sequence: CASNRSGRVLAKNIQYF. The CDR3 DNA sequence: TGTGCCAGCAATAGGAGCGGGAGAGTTCTAGCCAAAAACATTCAGTACTTC.

The J gene is TRBJ2-7, the V gene TRBV4-2; TRBD2 matches 10 bases. The CDR3 contains 16 residues. Germline V CDR1 and CDR2: LGHNA, YNFKEQ. The V segment lost 0 bases and the J segment 4 bases; nucleotides outside the gene matches: 6. CDR3 in DNA: TGTGCCAGCAGCCAAGAACAAGCTAGCGGGAGTTACGAGCAGTACTTC. This translates into CASSQEQASGSYEQYF.

The chain joins TRBV19 to TRBJ2-1; D is possibly TRBD1 or TRBD2 (5 bases each). V was shortened by 3 bases and J by 9 bases, with 21 bases between the two germline ends. The CDR3 runs 16 residues. Germline V CDR1 and CDR2: LNHDA, SQIVND (reference sequence). This CDR3 reads CASSIYRLSGGREQFF. In DNA form, the CDR3 reads TGTGCCAGTAGTATCTACCGTCTGAGTGGGGGACGTGAGCAGTTCTTC.

V is TRBV2 and J is TRBJ1-5, with D perhaps TRBD1 (5 bases). Trimming shortened V by 6 bases and J by 9 bases, and 12 bases separated the two germline ends. CDR1 SNHLY and CDR2 FYNNEI come from the germline V gene. This CDR3 is built from 12 residues. The CDR3 sequence is CASSQDMPPQHF. The CDR3 coding sequence is TGTGCCAGCAGCCAGGACATGCCGCCCCAGCATTTT.

This chain links TRBV2 with TRBJ1-5; 7 bases agree with TRBD1. Trimming took 7 bases from V and 7 from J; bases not matched to a gene: 10. The length of the CDR3 is 14 residues. Per germline, CDR1 SNHLY and CDR2 FYNNEI. This chain's CDR3 is CASTPVDRAQPQHF. CDR3 coding DNA: TGTGCCAGCACCCCTGTCGACAGGGCCCAGCCCCAGCATTTT. Supplemented by reference TRBV2 and TRBJ1-5, the full variable domain reads EPEVTQTPSHQVTQMGQEVILRCVPISNHLYFYWYRQILGQKVEFLVSFYNNEISEKSEIFDDQFSVERPDGSNFTLKIRSTKLEDSAMYFCASTPVDRAQPQHFGDGTRLSIL.

In this sample, this clonotype turned up a few times. The CDR3: CASSLRGRTDTQYF. DNA for the CDR3: TGTGCCAGTAGTTTAAGGGGGCGCACAGATACGCAGTATTTT. The chain joins TRBV19 to TRBJ2-3; 7 positions match TRBD1. This CDR3 contains 14 residues. V lost 5 bases to trimming and J lost 1 base; unmatched junction nucleotides: 3. The germline V gene encodes CDR1 LNHDA and CDR2 SQIVND (reference sequence).

V gene TRBV2 combines with J gene TRBJ2-3, with D possibly matching TRBD2 (5 bases). The CDR3 loop spans 15 amino acids. Trimming cost V 3 bases and J 1 base, with 11 bases left between them. Germline V CDR1 and CDR2: SNHLY, FYNNEI. Here the CDR3 reads CASSDPSPRTDTQYF. The CDR3 region has the DNA TGTGCCAGCAGTGACCCTAGCCCCCGCACAGATACGCAGTATTTT.

V gene TRBV3-1 combines with J gene TRBJ1-1; D not certain. Per the germline V gene, CDR1 is LGHDT and CDR2 is YNNKEL (reference sequence). The CDR3 loop spans 13 amino acids. Trimming took off 3 bases at V and 6 bases at J, with 11 bases between the two ends. The CDR3 loop reads CASSQRVGSEAFF. The CDR3 bases are TGTGCCAGCAGCCAGAGGGTGGGATCTGAAGCTTTCTTT.